The entry below gives a single T cell receptor (beta chain) sequence along with its context. Its antigen remains unidentified. No infections or other immune events were documented during collection. CDR1 is MGHDK, CDR2 SYGVNS, per germline. V was trimmed by 5 bases and J by 7 bases, leaving 20 bases between them. The CDR3 is 15 amino acids. Sequencing used immunoSEQ multiplex PCR; TCRdb keeps in-frame clones, though not all of them. Of tens of thousands of clones listed, nearly 90% were seen once; the top ten hold approximately 6%. This sample was taken from a study of identifying expanded T cells in peripheral blood. General observations from the study: About 1.2 clones differed between technical replicates, versus about 17 and 20 over time. Across healthy donors, higher total template counts meant significantly greater approximately two-week count variance.

The chain has TRBV25-1 and TRBJ1-2; the D gene is possibly TRBD1 (6 bases). This sequence was found in a person aged 18-69 years in good health. Sequenced material: blood. CDR3 bases: TGTGCCAGCAGTCGGCCAGGGGACACCCAGGGTGGCTACACCTTC. Protein sequence: CASSRPGDTQGGYTF.